This T cell receptor (beta chain) was recovered during a study of PD-1 blockade in mismatch repair-deficient tumors. Study context: Patients had some twelve mismatch repair-deficient cancer types, all previously treated and progressing. General observations from the study: Tumor-resident clones, often absent from pretreatment blood, expanded after pembrolizumab and then contracted.

A remark on this clone: Its cognate antigen is unknown.

Per the germline V gene, CDR1 is MNHEY and CDR2 is SVGAGI. Trimming pared 2 bases from V and 2 bases from J, leaving 10 bases between. The CDR3 length is 14 residues. Some clones are missing from TCRdb's copy, which holds only in-frame ones; the method was immunoSEQ multiplex PCR. The sample yields over 30,000 clones, 65% to 85% seen once. Mismatch repair deficiency was confirmed in all patients, by PCR or immunohistochemistry. This chain joins TRBV6-5 and TRBJ2-7; D call uncertain. This TCR was sampled from an adult with mismatch repair-deficient cancer. The source was PBMCs, collected around 6 weeks after starting pembrolizumab. The CDR3 nucleotides read TGTGCCAGCAGTTACGCCCAGGCCGCCTACGAGCAGTACTTC. Its protein is CASSYAQAAYEQYF.